The T cell receptor beta chain described here comes from a study of shared clonotypes between healthy human individuals. The CDR3 is 13 residues long. The V end was cut by 0 bases, the J end by 3 bases, with 8 bases between. Germline loops: CDR1 GTSNPN, CDR2 SVGIG (reference sequence). Execution of the assay was at deep level. Clones were read by immunoSEQ multiplex PCR, and TCRdb kept only the in-frame ones, dropping some. There are about 2 million clones in the sample; 85% to 95% occur only once, and 0.85% to 1.3% lies in the top ten. Terminally differentiated effector memory CD45RA+ cells were left out of the naive CD8 fraction, which was CD45RO-negative and positively selected for CCR7.

This clonotype originated in a man aged 18 to 35 in good health. Sequencing used naive CD8+ T cells sorted from blood. The gene calls are TRBV30 and TRBJ1-2; D is unclear. CDR3 sequence (DNA): TGTGCCTGGAGTGTAGATGCAGACTATGGCTACACCTTC. Its protein is CAWSVDADYGYTF.